A selection of T cell receptor beta chains follows, all from one sample in a study of OX40 agonist ivuxolimab in advanced cancers. Produced via immunoSEQ multiplex PCR; TCRdb's table is partial and in-frame only. The sample yields 77,000 or so clones, roughly 87% seen once. The sequences come from CD4+ or CD8+ T cells sorted from blood, collected in a trial of the OX40 agonist ivuxolimab. These receptors all stem from an adult with an advanced solid tumor such as melanoma, head and neck, liver or kidney cancer. The CDR3 runs from the conserved cysteine through the conserved F or W. D genes are given only for firm matches. Clone size is not always given. Where it is, it says once, few, many or a class for expanded clones.

CDR3nt	CDR3aa	d_gene	v_gene	abundance	j_gene
TGTGCCAGTCAGGGGACTGGAAACACCATATATTTT	CASQGTGNTIYF	-	TRBV2	-	TRBJ1-3
TGTGCCAGCAGCTTATGGAGTGAAGCTTTCTTT	CASSLWSEAFF	-	TRBV7-6	-	TRBJ1-1
TGTGCCAGCAGCCCGGGACACGGTGGAAACACCATATATTTT	CASSPGHGGNTIYF	-	TRBV6-1	-	TRBJ1-3
TGTGCCAGCAGTCGCCGAGGAGGGGTCGGGGGCACTGAAGCTTTCTTT	CASSRRGGVGGTEAFF	-	TRBV27	-	TRBJ1-1
TGTGCCAGCTCACCCATCTCATCAGGAACTAATCAGCCCCAGCATTTT	CASSPISSGTNQPQHF	-	TRBV18	-	TRBJ1-5
TGTGCCAGCAGGCAGGGATTACGCTACGAGCAGTACTTC	CASRQGLRYEQYF	-	TRBV2	medium-sized	TRBJ2-7
TGTGCTAGTGGTTTGGGTCAGGGGGGCGGCACCGGGGAGCTGTTTTTT	CASGLGQGGGTGELFF	-	TRBV12-5	-	TRBJ2-2
TGTGCCAGCAGCCAAGATAGAACTAGCTTTTACGAGCAGTACTTC	CASSQDRTSFYEQYF	-	TRBV4-2	-	TRBJ2-7
TGCGCCAACCAAAGGTTTAGGGAAAATTTAGGGGCCTATGGCTACACCTTC	CANQRFRENLGAYGYTF	-	TRBV5-1	-	TRBJ1-2
TGTGCCAGCAGTTTAAGTAGCGGGAGGGCCTACACCGGGGAGCTGTTTTTT	CASSLSSGRAYTGELFF	TRBD2	TRBV27	-	TRBJ2-2
TGTGCCAGCAGCTTAGTGGGGACTAGCTCAGATACGCAGTATTTT	CASSLVGTSSDTQYF	TRBD2	TRBV7-2	-	TRBJ2-3
TGTGCCAGTAGTCTCGACAGCTACGAGCAGTACTTC	CASSLDSYEQYF	-	TRBV19	once	TRBJ2-7